Detailed here is one T cell receptor beta chain. The germline V gene has CDR1 SGHRS and CDR2 YFSETQ. The CDR3 is 15 amino acids. V lost 0 bases to trimming and J lost 6 bases, with 16 bases between them. This sample stems from a study of cytomegalovirus exposure and HLA in healthy donors. Researchers ran the PCR with 60 Vbeta and 13 Jbeta primers. Repertoires were generated with immunoSEQ multiplex PCR, while TCRdb's copy carries only in-frame clones and drops some. The sample includes fewer than 200,000 clones, approximately 9.5% of them seen just once. This sequence joins TRBV5-1 and TRBJ2-7; a possible D gene is TRBD2 (6 bases). Sequencing was done on a sample of PBMCs. This TCR came from a woman aged 30 to 39 in good health and CMV-seropositive. CDR3 nucleotide sequence: TGCGCCAGCAGCTTGGTCCCGACTAGTTACGGCGAGCAGTACTTC. Encoded protein: CASSLVPTSYGEQYF.